This TCR beta chain appears in the sequencing data of a study of cytomegalovirus exposure and HLA in healthy donors. Study-level information: The Caucasian-associated ancestry cluster held roughly 84% of over 350 genotyped donors.

The CDR3 length is 18 residues. The ends lost 0 bases at V and 1 base at J; junction bases unmatched: 11. The germline CDR1 and CDR2 sequences are LGHNA and YSLEER. Primers for the PCR totalled 60 Vbeta and 13 Jbeta. The table came from immunoSEQ multiplex PCR; TCRdb's copy has only in-frame clones and leaves some out. Among 100,000 to 150,000 clones listed, roughly 72% were seen once. This TCR derives from a woman aged 45 to 65 in good health and CMV-seronegative. The gene calls are TRBV4-3 and TRBJ1-2; 7 bases are a match to TRBD1. Material: PBMCs. The CDR3 DNA follows: TGCGCCAGCAGCCAAGATTACGATTGGGACAGCCTTAACTATGGCTACACCTTC. Translation: CASSQDYDWDSLNYGYTF.